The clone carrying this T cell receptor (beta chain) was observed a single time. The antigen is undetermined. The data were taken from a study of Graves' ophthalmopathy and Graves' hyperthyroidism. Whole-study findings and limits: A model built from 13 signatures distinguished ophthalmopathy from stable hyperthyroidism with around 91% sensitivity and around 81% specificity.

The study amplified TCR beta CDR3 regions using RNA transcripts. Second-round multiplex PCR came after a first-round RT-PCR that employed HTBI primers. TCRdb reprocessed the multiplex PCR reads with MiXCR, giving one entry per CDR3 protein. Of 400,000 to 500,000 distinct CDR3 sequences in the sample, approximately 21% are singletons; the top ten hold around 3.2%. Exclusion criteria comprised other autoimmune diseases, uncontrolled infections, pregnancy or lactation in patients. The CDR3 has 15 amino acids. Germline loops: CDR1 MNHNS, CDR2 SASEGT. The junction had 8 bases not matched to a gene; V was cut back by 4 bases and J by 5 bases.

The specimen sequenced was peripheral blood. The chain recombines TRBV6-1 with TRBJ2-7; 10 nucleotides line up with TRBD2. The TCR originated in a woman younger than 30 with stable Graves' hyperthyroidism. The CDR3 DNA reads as TGTGCCAGCAGTGCGATAGCGGGAGGTAGGAACGAGCAGTACTTC. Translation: CASSAIAGGRNEQYF.